The T cell receptor beta chain under discussion was sequenced for a study of persistence of HIV-infected CD4 T cells. This was the immunoSEQ version 4 assay in survey mode. TCRdb keeps only in-frame clones here, not all; method: immunoSEQ multiplex PCR. Among about 45,000 clones listed, more than 80% were seen once. Anti-CD3/anti-CD28 beads served as a nonspecific positive control stimulus. Sorting of responding CD4+ T cells relied on upregulated CD40 ligand together with CD69. Undetectable plasma HIV-1 RNA below 50 copies/mL lasted at least 4 years. The CDR3 covers 19 residues. The germline gives CDR1 MDHEN, CDR2 SYDVKM. With V trimmed by 4 bases and J by 4 bases, 19 bases remained unmatched. Comment on this clone: Its specificity is unknown.

This clonotype was obtained from an adult woman with HIV who was CMV-seropositive. The rearrangement uses TRBV28 and TRBJ2-1; 7 nucleotides agree with TRBD1. The source was CD4+ T cells sorted from PBMCs after approximately 20-hour stimulation, collected from a patient who received antiretroviral therapy. CDR3 loop: CASSSQALTGTRLYNEQFF. The DNA for the CDR3 is TGTGCCAGCAGTTCCCAGGCACTGACAGGGACAAGGTTGTACAATGAGCAGTTCTTC. The whole variable domain, filled in from reference TRBV28 and TRBJ2-1, reads DVKVTQSSRYLVKRTGEKVFLECVQDMDHENMFWYRQDPGLGLRLIYFSYDVKMKEKGDIPEGYSVSREKKERFSLILESASTNQTSMYLCASSSQALTGTRLYNEQFFGPGTRLTVL.